This passage covers 31 T cell receptor beta chains from one sample sequenced in a study of T cell repertoires in cytomegalovirus infection. TCRdb re-called the reads through MiXCR, storing one row per CDR3 protein. The repertoire consists of about 110,000 distinct CDR3 sequences, with about 28% occurring once and the leading ten covering about 81%. The antigens for these receptors are not known. Sequenced material: CD8+ T cells from cultured PBMCs, taken from culture after CMV antigen stimulation. The receptors were gathered from a human donor in good health (CMV status not recorded). Some clones in this sample may be carry-over from other donors' samples.

The chain employs TRBV24-1 and TRBJ2-1, with 8 positions matching TRBD2. The CDR3 is 12 residues long. Germline values: CDR1 KGHDR, CDR2 SFDVKD. Unmatched junction bases numbered 2, after V lost 11 bases and J lost 3 bases. The CDR3 sequence: CAIGGDYNEQFF. The CDR3 DNA sequence: TGTGCCATCGGGGGGGACTACAATGAGCAGTTCTTC.

The chain combines TRBV19 with TRBJ1-4; D might be TRBD1 (5 bases). Germline CDR1 and CDR2: LNHDA and SQIVND (reference sequence). Trimming shortened V by 0 bases and J by 5 bases, and 13 bases separated the two germline ends. The CDR3 loop spans 16 amino acids. CDR3 region: CASSIDQEGTNEKLFF. DNA of the CDR3: TGTGCCAGTAGTATAGACCAGGAAGGGACGAATGAAAAACTGTTTTTT.

In its sample, this clonotype was seen a few times. One end of the junction fails to match germline, which may point to a read error. The chain uses TRBV19 and TRBJ1-1; tentative D call: TRBD1 (6 bases). The germline V gene encodes CDR1 LNHDA and CDR2 SQIVND (reference sequence). The CDR3 is made up of 12 amino acids. CDR3 nucleotide sequence: TGTGCCAGTAATATAGGGGGCACTGAAGCTTTCTTT. This translates into CASNIGGTEAFF.

The V and J genes are TRBV12-3 or TRBV12-4 and TRBJ2-5; 7 positions agree with TRBD2. This CDR3 region has 13 residues. J gave up 4 bases and V 3 bases, and 2 bases lay outside the gene matches. As DNA, the CDR3 is TGTGCCAGCAGTTTTGCTAGCGGAGAGACCCAGTACTTC. This codes for CASSFASGETQYF.

This clonotype has only a few counts. J is TRBJ2-2 and V is TRBV2; 8 bases are shared with TRBD1. In germline, CDR1 is SNHLY, CDR2 FYNNEI. V shed 5 bases and J 9 bases; nucleotides not matched to a gene: 8. The CDR3 loop spans 14 amino acids. In nucleotides, the CDR3 is TGTGCCAGCAGTATAGGACAGGGCAGCAGGGAGCTGTTTTTT. Amino acids: CASSIGQGSRELFF.

V and J are TRBV6-1 and TRBJ1-5; unclear D gene. The V gene's germline CDR1 is MNHNS and CDR2 SASEGT. The CDR3 is 14 amino acids. V was shortened by 6 bases and J by 2 bases, with 11 bases between the two germline ends. The CDR3: CASRQVGRNQPQHF. The CDR3 DNA reads as TGTGCCAGCAGGCAGGTGGGTCGCAATCAGCCCCAGCATTTT.

This clonotype has more than one count but fewer than ten. The chain carries TRBV4-1 and TRBJ2-1, with TRBD2 identical over 11 bases. With V trimmed by 0 bases and J by 7 bases, 11 bases remained unmatched. This CDR3 is 18 amino acids long. Germline loops: CDR1 MGHRA, CDR2 YSYEKL. CDR3 DNA sequence: TGCGCCAGCAGCCAAGATATCGCTAGCGGGGGGTTGGAAAATGAGCAGTTCTTC. Its protein product is CASSQDIASGGLENEQFF.

This chain uses TRBV4-1 with TRBJ2-5, with 7 bases fitting TRBD2. The V gene end was trimmed by 2 bases and the J gene end by 4 bases; junction bases not matched to a gene: 4. This CDR3 contains 14 residues. Germline V gene lookup returns CDR1 MGHRA and CDR2 YSYEKL. The CDR3 sequence: CASSQIGRGETQYF. The CDR3 nucleotides read TGCGCCAGCAGCCAAATAGGGAGGGGAGAGACCCAGTACTTC.

This clonotype was recorded a few times. The CDR3 bases are TGCGCCAGCAGCCAGGAAGGGAGACAGGCAAACAATGAGCAGTTCTTC. This sequence encodes CASSQEGRQANNEQFF. The V and J genes are TRBV4-1 and TRBJ2-1, with D perhaps matching TRBD1 (6 bases). Trimming stripped 3 bases from V and 5 bases from J, with 17 bases between. CDR3 length: 16 residues. Germline values: CDR1 MGHRA, CDR2 YSYEKL.

This clonotype was picked up a small number of times. This sequence joins TRBV12-3 or TRBV12-4 and TRBJ2-3; 7 bases agree with TRBD1. V was clipped by 4 bases and J by 2 bases; unmatched bases: 3. The CDR3 is 14 residues long. DNA of the CDR3: TGTGCCAGCAGTTCGACAGGGCCCACAGATACGCAGTATTTT. Encoded protein: CASSSTGPTDTQYF.

This chain joins TRBV19 and TRBJ2-7; D uncertain. The V end was cut by 3 bases, the J end by 1 base, with 10 bases between. Germline V gene data show CDR1 as LNHDA and CDR2 as SQIVND (reference sequence). The CDR3 spans 14 residues. The CDR3 loop reads CASSIPGDSYEQYF. The CDR3 coding sequence is TGTGCCAGTAGTATTCCGGGTGATTCCTACGAGCAGTACTTC.

This clonotype was observed a handful of times. This rearrangement joins TRBV7-8 to TRBJ2-1; TRBD2 matches 9 bases. Germline values: CDR1 SGHVS, CDR2 FQNEAQ. V gave up 0 bases and J gave up 9 bases; unmatched junction bases: 3. CDR3 length equals 14 residues. The chain's CDR3 is CASSLALAGSEQFF. CDR3 DNA: TGTGCCAGCAGCTTAGCCCTAGCGGGGAGTGAGCAGTTCTTC. The full variable domain, with the rest looked up from reference TRBV7-8 and TRBJ2-1, is GAGVSQSPRYKVAKRGQDVALRCDPISGHVSLFWYQQALGQGPEFLTYFQNEAQLDKSGLPSDRFFAERPEGSVSTLKIQRTQQEDSAVYLCASSLALAGSEQFFGPGTRLTVL.

In its sample, this clonotype was seen a few times. This rearrangement joins TRBV12-3 or TRBV12-4 to TRBJ2-6; 8 nucleotides match TRBD1. This CDR3 region has 21 residues. J gave up 0 bases and V 4 bases, and 17 bases lay outside the gene matches. The CDR3 DNA reads as TGTGCCAGCAGTTACCCCCGACGACGGGACAGGTCACCCTCTGGGGCCAACGTCCTGACTTTC. It translates to CASSYPRRRDRSPSGANVLTF.

J is TRBJ1-1 and V is TRBV7-2; D perhaps matches TRBD1 (5 bases). Between the trimmed V and J ends, which lost 2 bases and 5 bases, there was a span of 12 bases. CDR3 length equals 14 residues. The germline V gene has CDR1 SGHTA and CDR2 FQGNSA. The chain's CDR3 is CASSLNFAGTEAFF. For the CDR3, the DNA is TGTGCCAGCAGCTTAAATTTCGCAGGGACTGAAGCTTTCTTT.

This clonotype has more than one count but fewer than ten. The chain joins TRBV13 to TRBJ2-7; TRBD1 or TRBD2 may be the D gene (5 bases each). The germline V and J ends were trimmed by 0 bases and 3 bases, with 15 bases remaining between them. The V gene's germline CDR1 is PRHDT and CDR2 FYEKMQ (reference sequence). The CDR3 loop spans 16 amino acids. This CDR3 reads CASSLGPISGGYEQYF. In DNA, the CDR3 is TGTGCCAGCAGCTTAGGCCCGATCAGTGGGGGCTACGAGCAGTACTTC.

The V gene is TRBV20-1, the J gene TRBJ2-5, with 12 nucleotides matching TRBD2. The CDR3 contains 20 residues. In germline, CDR1 is DFQATT, CDR2 SNEGSKA (reference sequence). The V gene end was trimmed by 0 bases and the J gene end by 2 bases; junction bases not matched to a gene: 16. CDR3 nucleotide sequence: TGCAGTGCTAGAGATACCGGACTAGCGGGGTGGTACCACAGTCAAGAGACCCAGTACTTC. Translation: CSARDTGLAGWYHSQETQYF.

This clonotype has more than one count but fewer than ten. The V call is TRBV11-3, the J call TRBJ2-3; 11 nucleotides match TRBD2. Germline CDR1 reads SGHNT; CDR2 reads YENEEA. V gave up 2 bases and J gave up 4 bases; unmatched junction bases: 2. The CDR3 is 15 amino acids. The DNA for the CDR3 is TGTGCCAGCAGCTTAATAGCGGGGGGGGCAGATACGCAGTATTTT. Residues: CASSLIAGGADTQYF.

This clonotype has just a few counts. This chain joins TRBV6-2 or TRBV6-3 and TRBJ2-1, with D uncertain. Germline V gene lookup returns CDR1 MNHEY and CDR2 SVGEGT. The CDR3 has 14 residues. V was trimmed by 0 bases and J by 4 bases, leaving 7 bases between them. The CDR3 DNA reads as TGTGCCAGCAGTTACTCCTTCGGGTACAATGAGCAGTTCTTC. It translates to CASSYSFGYNEQFF.

The chain links TRBV7-6 to TRBJ1-1, with 9 bases aligning to TRBD1. CDR3 length: 14 residues. Germline-derived CDR1 and CDR2 are SGHVS and FNYEAQ. Losses at the gene ends were 4 bases for V and 5 bases for J; bases not matched to a gene: 5. The CDR3 loop reads CASSSTGGTTEAFF. The CDR3 DNA follows: TGTGCCAGCAGCTCGACAGGGGGAACGACTGAAGCTTTCTTT.

This clonotype was counted between two and nine times. The chain has TRBV19 and TRBJ1-5; D is possibly TRBD1 (5 bases). CDR3 size: 13 residues. Germline V lookup: CDR1 LNHDA, CDR2 SQIVND (reference sequence). V was cut by 3 bases and J by 6 bases, with 9 bases left in between. The CDR3 loop is CASSILGVQPQHF. For the CDR3, the DNA is TGTGCCAGTAGTATCTTGGGGGTTCAGCCCCAGCATTTT. Drawing the rest from reference TRBV19 and TRBJ1-5, the complete variable domain is DGGITQSPKYLFRKEGQNVTLSCEQNLNHDAMYWYRQDPGQGLRLIYYSQIVNDFQKGDIAEGYSVSREKKESFPLTVTSAQKNPTAFYLCASSILGVQPQHFGDGTRLSIL.

In this sample, this clonotype turned up once. V is TRBV11-2 and J is TRBJ1-4; a weak D match, TRBD1 (6 bases). V shed 1 base and J shed 8 bases, with 11 bases lying between them. The CDR3 sequence is 14 residues long. Germline V gene lookup returns CDR1 SGHAT and CDR2 FQNNGV. The CDR3 sequence is CASSLGGGREKLFF. The CDR3 nucleotides read TGTGCCAGCAGCTTAGGTGGGGGCCGGGAAAAACTGTTTTTT.

The V and J genes are TRBV29-1 and TRBJ2-7; 7 bases are a match to TRBD1. CDR3 size: 13 residues. Trimming cost V 4 bases and J 2 bases; bases outside gene matches: 5. Germline CDR1 SQVTM, CDR2 ANQGSEA. This chain's CDR3 is CSVAGTATYEQYF. The CDR3 DNA follows: TGCAGCGTTGCCGGGACAGCAACCTACGAGCAGTACTTC.

This clonotype was detected many times. The chain employs TRBV27 and TRBJ2-2; perhaps TRBD1 as D (5 bases). Per the germline V gene, CDR1 is MNHEY and CDR2 is SMNVEV (reference sequence). The CDR3 sequence is 14 residues long. With 3 bases removed from V and 7 bases from J, the gap between germline ends came to 12 bases. CDR3 coding DNA: TGTGCCAGCAGTTTGACCAGGGCTGGCGGGGAGCTGTTTTTT. This translates into CASSLTRAGGELFF.

The chain employs TRBV4-3 and TRBJ2-1, with TRBD1 matching 12 bases. This CDR3 is built from 16 residues. CDR1 is LGHNA and CDR2 is YSLEER in the germline V gene. The V and J ends lost 5 bases and 10 bases, in that order; junction bases with no gene match: 12. In DNA form, the CDR3 reads TGCGCCAGCAGCTTATCCGGGACAGGGGGCTTGGGAGAGCAGTTCTTC. This gives the protein CASSLSGTGGLGEQFF.

The chain couples TRBV24-1 to TRBJ2-1; D not certain. This CDR3 has 12 residues. CDR1 and CDR2 from the germline V gene are KGHDR and SFDVKD. Trimming stripped 4 bases from V and 4 bases from J, with 4 bases between. CDR3 DNA sequence: TGTGCCACCAGTGACTTATACAATGAGCAGTTCTTC. It codes for CATSDLYNEQFF.

The V and J genes are TRBV27 and TRBJ1-2; tentative D call: TRBD1 (5 bases). Germline CDR1 and CDR2: MNHEY and SMNVEV (reference sequence). Trimming shortened V by 6 bases and J by 3 bases, and 17 bases separated the two germline ends. This CDR3 comprises 15 residues. The CDR3 sequence: CASRFLGEVDYGYTF. CDR3 DNA sequence: TGTGCCAGCAGATTCTTAGGGGAGGTGGACTATGGCTACACCTTC.

This clonotype came up a few times. The chain recombines TRBV15 with TRBJ1-1; D is uncertain. V was pared by 0 bases and J by 0 bases, with 5 bases between. The germline CDR1 and CDR2 sequences are LNHNV and YYDKDF (reference sequence). This CDR3 region has 14 residues. This chain's CDR3 is CATSRDGLNTEAFF. CDR3 nucleotides: TGTGCCACCAGCAGAGATGGCCTGAACACTGAAGCTTTCTTT.

The chain is built from TRBV19 and TRBJ1-1; D gene ambiguous. The CDR3 spans 11 residues. The germline gives CDR1 LNHDA, CDR2 SQIVND (reference sequence). V was pared by 3 bases and J by 4 bases, with 3 bases between. The CDR3 DNA sequence: TGTGCCAGTAGTATGGTCACTGAAGCTTTCTTT. Translation: CASSMVTEAFF.

This clonotype was detected many times. The chain couples TRBV19 to TRBJ1-5; the D gene is possibly TRBD1 (5 bases). CDR3 length: 17 amino acids. Germline lookup yields CDR1 LNHDA and CDR2 SQIVND (reference sequence). Between the trimmed V and J ends, which lost 3 bases and 0 bases, there was a span of 15 bases. Here the CDR3 DNA reads TGTGCCAGTAGTATTTTAGAAGGGGACTATAGCAATCAGCCCCAGCATTTT. Its translation: CASSILEGDYSNQPQHF.

This clonotype showed up just a few times. The chain recombines TRBV6-2 or TRBV6-3 with TRBJ2-5; 7 bases fit TRBD1. V shed 6 bases, J shed 4 bases, and the junction held 11 bases outside the gene matches. Germline loops: CDR1 MNHEY, CDR2 SVGEGT. The CDR3 is 15 residues long. The CDR3 nucleotides are TGTGCCAGCAGCCTGGGACAGAGTATCCCAGAGACCCAGTACTTC. It translates to CASSLGQSIPETQYF.

For the CDR3, the DNA is TGTGCCAGCAGTGACGATTATCCCTCTGCCTACGAGCAGTACTTC. Residues: CASSDDYPSAYEQYF. This sequence joins TRBV6-6 and TRBJ2-7; D remains unclear. Between the trimmed V and J ends, which lost 5 bases and 2 bases, there was a span of 16 bases. The length of the CDR3 is 15 residues. Looked up from germline, CDR1 is MNHNY and CDR2 is SVGAGI (reference sequence).